The clone carrying this TCR delta chain was seen a handful of times. A far larger clone is one nucleotide away, so this likely arose from a read error. The data belong to a study of gamma-delta T cells after stem cell transplantation. The CDR3 length is 21 residues. From germline, CDR1 is GEAIGNYY and CDR2 EKD. J lost 0 bases, V lost 3 bases, and 16 bases had no gene match. TCRdb fed the RT-PCR reads into CATT to redo clone calling. The data show 1,300 to 1,500 delta-chain clones, about 2% seen once. The sample taken for sequencing was gamma-delta T cells. V and J are TRDV2 and TRDJ3; 7 bases are a match to TRDD3. The TCR sequence derives from a human donor. It is not recorded whose cells these are; they may come from a transplant donor. The CDR3 sequence: CACDSGDLGGLSSWDTRQMFF. The CDR3 bases are TGTGCCTGTGACTCTGGGGACCTGGGGGGTCTAAGCTCCTGGGACACCCGACAGATGTTTTTC.